Listed below are T cell receptor beta chains from one sample, sequenced in a study of blood T cell repertoires in COVID-19. Here immunoSEQ multiplex PCR was the method, and the copy in TCRdb shows in-frame clones only, minus some. This sample carries about 400,000 clones, 89% of them seen once, and the ten largest clones take roughly 1.2%. The source material was peripheral blood. The receptors were sampled from a man between 35 and 55 years old with acute or convalescent COVID-19. CDR3s include the opening cysteine and the closing phenylalanine or tryptophan. The D gene is left open where the match is weak. Expanded clones get a size class; other rows say once, few or many, or leave the size out.

V,J,size,D,CDR3,DNA
TRBV2,TRBJ1-5,NA,TRBD1,CASRKRVGQGNQPQHF,TGTGCCAGCAGGAAGAGGGTCGGACAGGGAAATCAGCCCCAGCATTTT
TRBV28,TRBJ1-3,once,NA,CASSRRLSTGLTMGNTIYF,TGTGCCAGCAGTCGCCGATTATCAACCGGACTGACTATGGGAAACACCATATATTTT
TRBV20-1,TRBJ1-3,NA,NA,CSARRGNTIYF,TGCAGTGCTAGGCGTGGAAACACCATATATTTT
TRBV9,TRBJ1-2,few,TRBD1,CASSALAQGRNTF,TGTGCCAGCAGCGCACTGGCACAGGGGAGGAACACCTTC
TRBV3-1/TRBV3-2,TRBJ1-2,NA,NA,CASSQAGPARFGYTF,TGTGCCAGCAGCCAAGCGGGTCCGGCGAGGTTTGGCTACACCTTC
TRBV18,TRBJ2-7,NA,NA,CASSPGVTAYEQYF,TGTGCCAGCTCACCGGGAGTAACTGCCTACGAGCAGTACTTC
TRBV3-1/TRBV3-2,TRBJ2-5,NA,TRBD2,CASIGTSGETQYF,TGTGCCAGCATCGGGACTAGCGGCGAGACCCAGTACTTC
TRBV19,TRBJ1-1,NA,TRBD1,CASPDRVVEAFF,TGTGCCAGCCCCGACAGGGTGGTTGAAGCTTTCTTT
TRBV29-1,TRBJ2-5,NA,NA,CSGLQGWQETQYF,TGCAGCGGGTTACAGGGTTGGCAAGAGACCCAGTACTTC
TRBV15,TRBJ1-1,NA,TRBD1,CATSRQGNEAFF,TGTGCCACCAGCCGACAGGGGAATGAAGCTTTCTTT
TRBV19,TRBJ1-5,NA,NA,CASSMIVEGQPQHF,TGTGCCAGTAGTATGATAGTGGAGGGTCAGCCCCAGCATTTT
TRBV6-5,TRBJ1-1,NA,TRBD1,CASSYPGTGGTEAFF,TGTGCCAGCAGTTACCCCGGGACAGGAGGGACTGAAGCTTTCTTT
TRBV9,TRBJ1-1,NA,TRBD1,CASSFGQGVTEAFF,TGTGCCAGCAGCTTTGGACAGGGGGTAACTGAAGCTTTCTTT
TRBV27,TRBJ2-3,NA,TRBD1,CASSGYLSGTGSDTQYF,TGTGCCAGCAGTGGCTACCTATCCGGGACAGGGTCAGATACGCAGTATTTT